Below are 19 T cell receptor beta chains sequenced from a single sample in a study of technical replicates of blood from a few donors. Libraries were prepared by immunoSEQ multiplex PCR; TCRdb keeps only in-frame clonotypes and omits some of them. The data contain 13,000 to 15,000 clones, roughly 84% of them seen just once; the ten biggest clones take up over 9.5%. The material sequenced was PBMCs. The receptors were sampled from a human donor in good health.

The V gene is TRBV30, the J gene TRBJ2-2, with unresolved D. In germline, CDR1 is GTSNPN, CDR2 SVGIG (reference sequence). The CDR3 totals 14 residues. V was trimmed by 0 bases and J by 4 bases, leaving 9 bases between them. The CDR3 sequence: CAWSVPGSTGELFF. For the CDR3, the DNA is TGTGCCTGGAGTGTACCAGGAAGCACCGGGGAGCTGTTTTTT. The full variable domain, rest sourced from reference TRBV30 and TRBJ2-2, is SQTIHQWPATLVQPVGSPLSLECTVEGTSNPNLYWYRQAAGRGLQLLFYSVGIGQISSEVPQNLSASRPQDRQFILSSKKLLLSDSGFYLCAWSVPGSTGELFFGEGSRLTVL.

The CDR3 reads CASSRGWGDQPQHF. Here the CDR3 DNA reads TGTGCCAGCAGCCGAGGATGGGGGGACCAGCCCCAGCATTTT. The rearrangement links TRBV7-9 to TRBJ1-5; TRBD1 might be the D (5 bases). V lost 5 bases, J lost 7 bases, and 15 bases lay in between. The CDR3 sequence is 14 residues long. Germline-derived CDR1 and CDR2 are SEHNR and FQNEAQ (reference sequence).

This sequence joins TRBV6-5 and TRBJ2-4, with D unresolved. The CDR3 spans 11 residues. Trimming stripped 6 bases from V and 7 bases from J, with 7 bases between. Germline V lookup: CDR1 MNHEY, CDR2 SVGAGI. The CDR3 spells CASSERNIQYF. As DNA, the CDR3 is TGTGCCAGCAGCGAGAGGAACATTCAGTACTTC.

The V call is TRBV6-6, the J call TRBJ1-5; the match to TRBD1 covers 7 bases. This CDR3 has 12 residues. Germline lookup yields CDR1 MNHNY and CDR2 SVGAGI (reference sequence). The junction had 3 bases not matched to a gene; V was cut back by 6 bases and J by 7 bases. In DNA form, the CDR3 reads TGTGCCAGCAGCGAGGGGGCACAGCCCCAGCATTTT. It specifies CASSEGAQPQHF.

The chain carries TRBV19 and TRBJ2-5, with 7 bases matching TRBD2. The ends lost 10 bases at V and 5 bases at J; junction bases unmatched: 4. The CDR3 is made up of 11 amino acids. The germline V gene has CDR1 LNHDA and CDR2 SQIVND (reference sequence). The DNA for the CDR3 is TGTGCCACCAGGGAGGGTGAGACCCAGTACTTC. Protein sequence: CATREGETQYF.

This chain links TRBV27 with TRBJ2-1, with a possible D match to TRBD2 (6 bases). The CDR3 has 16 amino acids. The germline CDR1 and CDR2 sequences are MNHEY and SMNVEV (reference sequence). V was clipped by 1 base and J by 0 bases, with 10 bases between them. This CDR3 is CASSLFRGISYNEQFF. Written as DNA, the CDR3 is TGTGCCAGCAGTTTATTTCGGGGGATCTCCTACAATGAGCAGTTCTTC.

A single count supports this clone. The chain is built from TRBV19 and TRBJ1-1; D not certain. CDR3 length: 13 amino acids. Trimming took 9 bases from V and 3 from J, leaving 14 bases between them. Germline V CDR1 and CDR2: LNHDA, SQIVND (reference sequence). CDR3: CASSRGKDTEAFF. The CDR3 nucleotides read TGTGCCAGCAGCAGAGGCAAGGACACTGAAGCTTTCTTT.

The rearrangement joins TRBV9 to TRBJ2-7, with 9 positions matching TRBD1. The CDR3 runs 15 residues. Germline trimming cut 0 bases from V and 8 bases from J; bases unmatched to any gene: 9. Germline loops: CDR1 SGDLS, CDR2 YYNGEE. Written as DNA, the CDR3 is TGTGCCAGCAGCGTAGACACCGGCACAGGGGGCAAGCAGTACTTC. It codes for CASSVDTGTGGKQYF. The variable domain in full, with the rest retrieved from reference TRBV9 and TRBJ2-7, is DSGVTQTPKHLITATGQRVTLRCSPRSGDLSVYWYQQSLDQGLQFLIQYYNGEERAKGNILERFSAQQFPDLHSELNLSSLELGDSALYFCASSVDTGTGGKQYFGPGTRLTVT.

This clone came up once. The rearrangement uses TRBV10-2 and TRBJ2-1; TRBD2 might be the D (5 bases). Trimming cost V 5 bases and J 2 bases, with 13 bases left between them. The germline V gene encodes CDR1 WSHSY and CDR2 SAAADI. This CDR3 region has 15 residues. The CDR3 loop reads CASSHPLGTYNEQFF. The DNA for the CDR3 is TGCGCCAGCAGTCATCCACTAGGTACCTACAATGAGCAGTTCTTC.

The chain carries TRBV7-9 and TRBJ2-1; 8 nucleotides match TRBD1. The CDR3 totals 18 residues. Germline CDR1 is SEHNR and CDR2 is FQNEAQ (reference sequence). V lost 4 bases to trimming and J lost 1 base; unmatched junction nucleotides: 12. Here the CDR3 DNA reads TGTGCCAGCAGCTCCTCGAATGGGGACAGGCGATCCTACAATGAGCAGTTCTTC. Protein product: CASSSSNGDRRSYNEQFF.

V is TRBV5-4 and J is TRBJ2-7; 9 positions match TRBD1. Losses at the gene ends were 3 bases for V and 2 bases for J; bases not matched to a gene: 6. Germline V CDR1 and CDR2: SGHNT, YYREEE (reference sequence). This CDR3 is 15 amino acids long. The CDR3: CASSWGTGPAYEQYF. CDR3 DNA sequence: TGTGCCAGCAGCTGGGGGACAGGGCCGGCCTACGAGCAGTACTTC. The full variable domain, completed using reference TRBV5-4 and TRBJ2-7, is ETGVTQSPTHLIKTRGQQVTLRCSSQSGHNTVSWYQQALGQGPQFIFQYYREEENGRGNFPPRFSGLQFPNYSSELNVNALELDDSALYLCASSWGTGPAYEQYFGPGTRLTVT.

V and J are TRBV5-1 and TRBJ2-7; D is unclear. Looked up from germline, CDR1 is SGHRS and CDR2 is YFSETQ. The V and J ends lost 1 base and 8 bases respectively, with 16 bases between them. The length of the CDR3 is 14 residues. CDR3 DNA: TGCGCCAGCAGCTTGAGGCCGGTGGAGAGCCAGCAGTACTTC. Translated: CASSLRPVESQQYF.

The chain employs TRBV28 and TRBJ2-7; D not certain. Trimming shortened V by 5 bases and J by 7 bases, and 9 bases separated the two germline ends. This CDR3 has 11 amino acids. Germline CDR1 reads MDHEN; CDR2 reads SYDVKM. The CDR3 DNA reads TGTGCCAGCAGTCAGGTTCGTGAGCAGTACTTC. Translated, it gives CASSQVREQYF.

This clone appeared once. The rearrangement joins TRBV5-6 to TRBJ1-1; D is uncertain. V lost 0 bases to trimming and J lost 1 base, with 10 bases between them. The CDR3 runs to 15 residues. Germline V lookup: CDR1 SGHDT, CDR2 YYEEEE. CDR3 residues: CASSLVRPSNTEAFF. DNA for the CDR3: TGTGCCAGCAGCTTGGTCCGTCCCTCGAACACTGAAGCTTTCTTT. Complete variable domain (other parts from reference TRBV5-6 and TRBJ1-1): DAGVTQSPTHLIKTRGQQVTLRCSPKSGHDTVSWYQQALGQGPQFIFQYYEEEERQRGNFPDRFSGHQFPNYSSELNVNALLLGDSALYLCASSLVRPSNTEAFFGQGTRLTVV.

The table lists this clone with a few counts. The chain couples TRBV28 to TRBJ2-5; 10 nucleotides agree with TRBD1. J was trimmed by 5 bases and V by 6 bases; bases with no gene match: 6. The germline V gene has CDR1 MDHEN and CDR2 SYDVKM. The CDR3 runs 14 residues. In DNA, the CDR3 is TGTGCCAGCAGGCGGACAGGGGGAGGGGAGACCCAGTACTTC. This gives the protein CASRRTGGGETQYF.

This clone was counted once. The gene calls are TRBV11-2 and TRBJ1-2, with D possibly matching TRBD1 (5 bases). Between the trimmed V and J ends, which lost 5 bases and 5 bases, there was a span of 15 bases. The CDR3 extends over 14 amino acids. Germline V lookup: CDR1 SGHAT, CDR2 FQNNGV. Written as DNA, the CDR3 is TGTGCCAGCAGCCCGCAGGCGGGGGGGTATGGCTACACCTTC. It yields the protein CASSPQAGGYGYTF.

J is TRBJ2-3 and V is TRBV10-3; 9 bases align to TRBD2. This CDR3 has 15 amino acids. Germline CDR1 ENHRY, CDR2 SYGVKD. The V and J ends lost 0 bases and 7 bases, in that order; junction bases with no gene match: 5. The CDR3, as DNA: TGTGCCATCAGTGAGTCGTCTAGCGGGACGAATACGCAGTATTTT. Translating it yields CAISESSSGTNTQYF.

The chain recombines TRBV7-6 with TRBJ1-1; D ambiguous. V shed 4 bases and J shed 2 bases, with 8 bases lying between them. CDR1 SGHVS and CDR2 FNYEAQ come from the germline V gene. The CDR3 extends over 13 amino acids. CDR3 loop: CASSSLVNTEAFF. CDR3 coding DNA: TGTGCCAGCAGCTCACTAGTTAACACTGAAGCTTTCTTT.

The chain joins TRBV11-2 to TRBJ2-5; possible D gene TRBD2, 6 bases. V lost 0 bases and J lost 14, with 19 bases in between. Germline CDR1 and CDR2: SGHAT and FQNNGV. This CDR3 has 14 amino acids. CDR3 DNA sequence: TGTGCCAGCAGCTTAGAGGTCAGCCCCGGGGGACTCTACTTC. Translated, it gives CASSLEVSPGGLYF. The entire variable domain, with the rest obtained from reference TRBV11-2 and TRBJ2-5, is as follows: EAGVAQSPRYKIIEKRQSVAFWCNPISGHATLYWYQQILGQGPKLLIQFQNNGVVDDSQLPKDRFSAERLKGVDSTLKIQPAKLEDSAVYLCASSLEVSPGGLYFGPGTRLLVL.